This T cell receptor (beta chain) was obtained from a study of shared clonotypes between healthy human individuals. This CDR3 spans 16 amino acids. Germline V CDR1 and CDR2: MNHNY, SVGAGI (reference sequence). With 0 bases removed from V and 1 base from J, the gap between germline ends came to 7 bases. This clone showed up just a few times. Investigators spread the genomic DNA of each subset evenly over several immunoSEQ plates. In the original processing: Sequence data from immunoSEQ were junction-only and lacked quality scores; consequently, filtering differed. Only in-frame clones appear in the TCRdb table, and some are missing; sequencing was by immunoSEQ multiplex PCR. The DNA was the basis for D and trimming; V, J and clone size are from that table. The table shows some 530,000 clones, with about 85% occurring only once.

The TCR sequence derives from a woman in her 40s in good health. Some clones in this sample may be carry-over from other donors' samples. The sequenced material came from PBMCs. This chain joins TRBV6-6 and TRBJ2-6; D remains unclear. CDR3 sequence reads: CASSYSLSSGANVLTF. The CDR3 DNA follows: TGTGCCAGCAGTTACTCGTTAAGTTCTGGGGCCAACGTCCTGACTTTC.